The clone carrying this TCR beta chain was observed once. This CDR3 comprises 16 residues. Germline V CDR1 and CDR2: SGDLS, YYNGEE. Trimming pared 0 bases from V and 5 bases from J, leaving 15 bases between. How the authors handled the data: By means of reference gene primer amplification, nucleated cell counts were estimated. Repertoires were generated with immunoSEQ multiplex PCR, while TCRdb's copy carries only in-frame clones and drops some. V, J and clone size were drawn from that table, and D and trimming were deduced from the DNA. The table shows fewer than 300,000 clones, with roughly four fifths occurring only once. The cohort comprised adults aged 18 to 89 years residing in approximately 22 US areas. Cohorts were determined from participant-reported clinical history. It was within 2 weeks before study entry that exposed participants met a COVID-19 case. This record comes from a study of blood T cell repertoires in COVID-19.

This receptor was identified in a man in his forties or fifties who had been exposed to COVID-19. The material sequenced was PBMCs or T cells enriched from blood (not recorded which). This chain joins TRBV9 and TRBJ2-1; D may be TRBD2 (6 bases). CDR3 sequence (DNA): TGTGCCAGCAGCGTAGACTTGACTAGGGTTAACAATGAGCAGTTCTTC. Translation: CASSVDLTRVNNEQFF.